These 32 T cell receptor beta chains were sequenced from one sample in a study of glioma-infiltrating T cells. TCR alpha and beta CDR3 regions were amplified from RNA using iRepertoire nested multiplex PCR. TCRdb reanalysed the multiplex PCR reads using MiXCR and keeps one entry per CDR3 protein. The table has around 120,000 distinct CDR3 sequences, under 25% seen once. The sequencing input was glioma tissue, nonneoplastic brain tissue, or PBMCs (not recorded which). The receptor source for this set is a human donor with low-grade glioma or glioblastoma, undergoing nonglioma brain surgery, or in good health (not recorded which).

The chain combines TRBV20-1 with TRBJ2-4, with D possibly being TRBD1 (6 bases). The V gene lost 4 bases and the J gene lost 0 bases, with 13 bases spanning the gap. The germline CDR1 and CDR2 sequences are DFQATT and SNEGSKA (reference sequence). The CDR3 has 15 residues. DNA of the CDR3: TGCAGTGCTACTACAGGGCGTTTAGCCAAAAACATTCAGTACTTC. Protein sequence: CSATTGRLAKNIQYF.

This clonotype was observed at least ten times. The chain has TRBV20-1 and TRBJ2-7, with 8 bases aligning to TRBD1. CDR3 length: 14 residues. V was clipped by 5 bases and J by 1 base; unmatched bases: 7. CDR1 and CDR2 (germline): DFQATT, SNEGSKA (reference sequence). The CDR3 region has the DNA TGCAGTGCTGGCCGGGACAGGTCTTCCTACGAGCAGTACGTC. It specifies CSAGRDRSSYEQYV.

This clonotype was seen a handful of times. The rearrangement joins TRBV20-1 to TRBJ1-2; tentatively, D is TRBD1 (5 bases). CDR3 length: 14 residues. Trimming took 0 bases from V and 4 from J, leaving 12 bases between them. Germline assignment: CDR1 DFQATT and CDR2 SNEGSKA (reference sequence). CDR3 sequence: CSAREGGQAYGYTF. CDR3 in DNA: TGCAGTGCTAGAGAGGGTGGACAAGCCTATGGCTACACCTTC.

The chain employs TRBV6-1 and TRBJ2-5; 12 positions agree with TRBD1. With 7 bases clipped from V and 4 bases from J, the junction kept 7 bases outside the gene matches. This CDR3 is built from 15 residues. CDR1 is MNHNS, CDR2 SASEGT, per germline. The CDR3 region is CASTPPGQGAETQYF. CDR3 bases: TGTGCCAGCACTCCTCCGGGACAGGGGGCAGAGACCCAGTACTTC.

This clonotype was detected many times. The J gene is TRBJ2-3, the V gene TRBV20-1, with 9 bases fitting TRBD1. The V gene end was trimmed by 6 bases and the J gene end by 2 bases; junction bases not matched to a gene: 9. CDR1 DFQATT and CDR2 SNEGSKA come from the germline V gene (reference sequence). CDR3 length: 15 amino acids. The CDR3 sequence: CSATPGQGLTDTQYF. The CDR3 DNA reads as TGCAGTGCGACCCCGGGACAGGGACTCACAGATACGCAGTATTTT.

This clonotype has only a few counts. The rearrangement links TRBV3-1 to TRBJ1-5; D uncertain. The germline V and J ends were trimmed by 0 bases and 0 bases, with 6 bases remaining between them. CDR1 and CDR2 from the germline V gene are LGHDT and YNNKEL (reference sequence). The CDR3 is 15 residues long. The CDR3 DNA reads as TGTGCCAGCAGCCAAGATTGGAGTAGCAATCAGCCCCAGCATTTT. Residues: CASSQDWSSNQPQHF.

Remarks on this clonotype: Given a much more abundant clone one base away, this may be a read error. The CDR3 nucleotides are TGCGCCAGCGGCCAAGATCCCATGGGAGTACAGGAGACCCAGTACTTC. Its protein product is CASGQDPMGVQETQYF. The V call is TRBV4-1, the J call TRBJ2-5; D is perhaps TRBD2 (5 bases). CDR3 length equals 16 residues. Germline V gene lookup returns CDR1 MGHRA and CDR2 YSYEKL.

This clonotype was recorded a few times. The chain uses TRBV7-2 and TRBJ1-1; D may be TRBD1 (6 bases). Germline V lookup: CDR1 SGHTA, CDR2 FQGNSA. With 1 base removed from V and 3 bases from J, the gap between germline ends came to 15 bases. CDR3 length: 16 residues. CDR3 nucleotide sequence: TGTGCCAGCAGCTTAGATTTCGCCAGGGGTCACACTGAAGCTTTCTTT. It translates to CASSLDFARGHTEAFF.

In its sample, this clonotype was seen many times. The rearrangement uses TRBV25-1 and TRBJ2-7; TRBD1 matches at 11 bases. V gave up 3 bases and J gave up 2 bases; unmatched junction bases: 12. The V gene's germline CDR1 is MGHDK and CDR2 SYGVNS. CDR3 length equals 18 residues. The CDR3 region has the DNA TGTGCCAGCAGTGAGGACAGGGGGCTTCCTCTTCCTACCTACGAGCAGTACGTC. Encoded protein: CASSEDRGLPLPTYEQYV.

This chain connects TRBV12-3 or TRBV12-4 to TRBJ2-7, with D unresolved. The CDR3 length is 12 residues. Trimming removed 2 bases at V and 3 bases at J, with 5 bases between. In nucleotides, the CDR3 is TGTGCCAGCAGTTTAACGGTCTACGAGCAGTACGTC. Translating it yields CASSLTVYEQYV.

This clonotype turned up a few times. The V call is TRBV4-1, the J call TRBJ1-4, with TRBD1 matching 7 bases. CDR1 and CDR2 (germline): MGHRA, YSYEKL. The V segment lost 3 bases and the J segment 6 bases; nucleotides outside the gene matches: 13. The CDR3 has 17 residues. CDR3: CASSHLEVGGRDEKLFF. CDR3 in DNA: TGCGCCAGCAGCCACCTGGAGGTAGGGGGCCGGGATGAAAAACTGTTTTTT.

The chain employs TRBV2 and TRBJ1-5; 9 nucleotides align to TRBD1. The CDR3 consists of 14 residues. V shed 6 bases and J 4 bases; nucleotides not matched to a gene: 4. Germline loops: CDR1 SNHLY, CDR2 FYNNEI. This chain's CDR3 is CASRNRGQNQPQHF. The CDR3 DNA reads TGTGCCAGCAGAAACAGGGGGCAGAATCAGCCCCAGCATTTT.

The gene calls are TRBV7-9 and TRBJ1-3, with TRBD1 as a possible D gene (6 bases). The V end was cut by 5 bases, the J end by 2 bases, with 16 bases between. This CDR3 region has 16 residues. Germline lookup yields CDR1 SEHNR and CDR2 FQNEAQ (reference sequence). The CDR3 DNA sequence: TGTGCCAGCAGCCCTGGGAGGACAGCGGCTGGAAACACCATATATTTT. Amino acid sequence: CASSPGRTAAGNTIYF.

The J gene is TRBJ2-1, the V gene TRBV4-1, with 12 bases fitting TRBD2. The ends lost 0 bases at V and 7 bases at J; junction bases unmatched: 7. Germline V gene lookup returns CDR1 MGHRA and CDR2 YSYEKL. CDR3 length: 17 amino acids. The CDR3 coding sequence is TGCGCCAGCAGCCAAGAAAGGCTAGCGGGGGGGAGGAATGAGCAGTTCTTC. Translation gives CASSQERLAGGRNEQFF.

The V call is TRBV7-7, the J call TRBJ2-2; D unresolved. The CDR3 is 16 residues long. CDR1 SSHAT and CDR2 FNYEAQ come from the germline V gene (reference sequence). Trimming left V 1 base short and J 2 bases short, with 11 bases between. The CDR3 sequence is CASSLVGSPNTGELFF. CDR3 sequence (DNA): TGTGCCAGCAGCTTAGTTGGGTCCCCTAACACCGGGGAGCTGTTTTTT. Drawing the rest from reference TRBV7-7 and TRBJ2-2, the complete variable domain is GAGVSQSPRYKVTKRGQDVTLRCDPISSHATLYWYQQALGQGPEFLTYFNYEAQPDKSGLPSDRFSAERPEGSISTLTIQRTEQRDSAMYRCASSLVGSPNTGELFFGEGSRLTVL.

This clonotype was seen only a few times. V is TRBV14 and J is TRBJ1-2, with D unresolved. CDR3 length: 14 residues. Germline V CDR1 and CDR2: SGHDN, FVKESK. V shed 7 bases and J shed 4 bases, with 16 bases lying between them. CDR3 in DNA: TGTGCCAGCACCCACTCGATATTTGGCTATGGCTACACCTTC. It yields the protein CASTHSIFGYGYTF.

This clonotype was seen a few times. The chain has TRBV18 and TRBJ2-1, with 8 bases identical to TRBD1. In germline, CDR1 is KGHSH, CDR2 LQKENI. This CDR3 comprises 15 residues. Trimming removed 5 bases from V and 9 bases from J; junction bases left unmatched: 12. The CDR3 DNA sequence: TGTGCCAGCTCATCAGACAGGGGACTTGGGGTTGAGCAGTTCTTC. This encodes CASSSDRGLGVEQFF.

The gene calls are TRBV7-9 and TRBJ2-1; 8 nucleotides agree with TRBD2. CDR3 size: 16 residues. The V gene end was trimmed by 5 bases and the J gene end by 7 bases; junction bases not matched to a gene: 13. Germline lookup yields CDR1 SEHNR and CDR2 FQNEAQ (reference sequence). CDR3 in amino acids: CASSPLLAVGLNEQFF. DNA of the CDR3: TGTGCCAGCAGCCCCCTACTAGCGGTGGGGCTGAATGAGCAGTTCTTC.

This clonotype was recorded at least ten times. The chain employs TRBV24-1 and TRBJ2-1; TRBD2 might be the D (5 bases). V dropped 2 bases and J dropped 8 bases, with 18 bases sitting between them. The CDR3 runs 16 residues. CDR1 is KGHDR, CDR2 SFDVKD, per germline. CDR3 nucleotides: TGTGCCACCAGTGATTGGTCAAGCGGTCTTAGCGATGAGCAGTTCTTC. This gives the protein CATSDWSSGLSDEQFF.

In this sample, this clonotype turned up many times. The chain couples TRBV20-1 to TRBJ1-5, with D hard to call. Germline V CDR1 and CDR2: DFQATT, SNEGSKA (reference sequence). This CDR3 contains 14 residues. V gave up 1 base and J gave up 6 bases, with 13 bases separating them. The CDR3 DNA reads as TGCAGTGCTAGAGGAGGTGGTGTGATTCAGCCCCAGCATTTT. Its protein product is CSARGGGVIQPQHF.

This clonotype was seen a few times. The chain couples TRBV5-1 to TRBJ1-4; 11 nucleotides align to TRBD1. Trimming took 4 bases from V and 6 from J; bases not matched to a gene: 5. The CDR3 runs to 15 residues. Germline V gene data show CDR1 as SGHRS and CDR2 as YFSETQ. This CDR3 is CASSRTGGSDEKLFF. The CDR3 DNA reads TGCGCCAGCAGCCGGACAGGGGGCTCCGATGAAAAACTGTTTTTT.

This clonotype was detected ten times or more. J is TRBJ2-2 and V is TRBV6-1; 10 nucleotides agree with TRBD1. Trimming took 6 bases from V and 5 from J; bases not matched to a gene: 9. The CDR3 length is 16 residues. Germline values: CDR1 MNHNS, CDR2 SASEGT. CDR3 bases: TGTGCCAGCAGCCTTAGGACAGGGGGAGGTACCGGGGAGCTGTTTTTT. Translated: CASSLRTGGGTGELFF.

In DNA, the CDR3 is TGTGCCAGCAGTCTCTCCCCTGGCAATCAGCCCCAGCATTTT. Translated: CASSLSPGNQPQHF. The genes are TRBV6-1 and TRBJ1-5; D is unclear. Germline CDR1 reads MNHNS; CDR2 reads SASEGT. This CDR3 has 14 amino acids. V lost 5 bases and J 2 bases, leaving 10 bases between the germline ends.

The chain carries TRBV24-1 and TRBJ1-2; 7 positions match TRBD1. V dropped 9 bases and J dropped 5; count of bases not matched to a gene: 11. Germline assignment: CDR1 KGHDR and CDR2 SFDVKD. This CDR3 is 14 amino acids long. The CDR3 nucleotides read TGTGCCACCTCCGCCCGACAGGGTTCATATGGCTACACCTTC. Protein sequence: CATSARQGSYGYTF.

This chain connects TRBV18 to TRBJ1-1; D is undetermined. Per germline, CDR1 KGHSH and CDR2 LQKENI. The CDR3 is 13 residues long. V dropped 1 base and J dropped 6 bases, with 9 bases sitting between them. CDR3 nucleotides: TGTGCCAGCTCACCACGAACAGTATCTGAAGCTTTCTTT. This encodes CASSPRTVSEAFF.

Only a few counts were recorded for this clonotype. The gene calls are TRBV7-9 and TRBJ2-7, with 8 bases aligning to TRBD2. The CDR3 consists of 14 residues. CDR1 is SEHNR and CDR2 is FQNEAQ in the germline V gene (reference sequence). Trimming removed 5 bases from V and 7 bases from J; junction bases left unmatched: 10. The CDR3 sequence is CASSPSGGPREQYV. Here the CDR3 DNA reads TGTGCCAGCAGCCCCTCGGGGGGGCCAAGGGAGCAGTACGTC.

This clonotype has more than one count but fewer than ten. The CDR3 reads CASSFSLQSPSTGELFF. The CDR3 nucleotides read TGTGCCAGCAGCTTTTCCTTACAGTCCCCGAGCACCGGGGAGCTGTTTTTT. The rearrangement links TRBV7-2 to TRBJ2-2; D is undetermined. V was pared by 3 bases and J by 4 bases, with 18 bases between. CDR3 length: 17 amino acids. CDR1 and CDR2 (germline): SGHTA, FQGNSA.

This clonotype was seen at least ten times. V is TRBV20-1 and J is TRBJ2-3, with D unclear. Trimming pared 1 base from V and 3 bases from J, leaving 11 bases between. The CDR3 runs to 14 residues. Germline V gene lookup returns CDR1 DFQATT and CDR2 SNEGSKA (reference sequence). Here the CDR3 DNA reads TGCAGTGCTAGAGTGCCAGGTCAAACAGATACGCAGTATTTT. Amino acids: CSARVPGQTDTQYF.

The J gene is TRBJ1-2, the V gene TRBV7-9; 7 positions match TRBD1. Trimming at V came to 5 bases and at J to 0 bases, leaving 9 bases not matched to a gene. The CDR3 contains 16 residues. Germline assignment: CDR1 SEHNR and CDR2 FQNEAQ (reference sequence). This CDR3 is CASSQRQGMPNYGYTF. The CDR3 nucleotides are TGTGCCAGCAGCCAGAGACAGGGAATGCCTAACTATGGCTACACCTTC.

CDR3 coding DNA: TGTGCCAGCAGCTGGACTAAGGGGGGATACCAAGAGACCCAGTACTTC. Translating gives CASSWTKGGYQETQYF. The chain carries TRBV11-2 and TRBJ2-5; the D call may be TRBD1 or TRBD2 (6 bases each). Germline-derived CDR1 and CDR2 are SGHAT and FQNNGV. CDR3 size: 16 residues. Deletions cut 4 bases from V and 0 bases from J, with 15 bases between.

Concerning this clonotype: This may be a read error, as it is one base from a much larger clone. CDR3 loop: CASSPDRGHHTEAFF. In nucleotides, the CDR3 is TGTGCCAGCAGTCCGGACAGGGGGCATCACACTGAAGCTTTCTTT. The V and J genes are TRBV28 and TRBJ1-1; TRBD1 matches 11 bases. The J segment lost 3 bases and the V segment lost 5 bases, leaving 5 bases of the junction unmatched. There are 15 residues in the CDR3. Germline values: CDR1 MDHEN, CDR2 SYDVKM.

This clonotype was seen many times. The chain employs TRBV6-1 and TRBJ1-1; 9 bases line up with TRBD1. V was clipped by 9 bases and J by 1 base; unmatched bases: 12. The CDR3 loop spans 16 amino acids. Looked up from germline, CDR1 is MNHNS and CDR2 is SASEGT. The CDR3 bases are TGTGCCAGTTCCCGGGACAGGGTTTCAAGGAACACTGAAGCTTTCTTT. Its translation is CASSRDRVSRNTEAFF.